This T cell receptor (beta chain) was captured by sequencing in a study of cytomegalovirus exposure and HLA in healthy donors. Trimming shortened V by 0 bases and J by 5 bases, and 11 bases separated the two germline ends. The germline gives CDR1 SGHRS, CDR2 YFSETQ. The CDR3 is made up of 14 amino acids. Only in-frame clones appear in the TCRdb table, and some are missing; sequencing was by immunoSEQ multiplex PCR. This sample has over 150,000 clones, with around 84% found just once. Overall study findings and caveats: Subsequent analysis of the 120 or so validation repertoires found a tendency for first-cohort TCR clusters to co-occur.

Details on this clone: Antigen: not known.

The TCR was taken from a human donor in good health. The sample was PBMCs. The chain combines TRBV5-1 with TRBJ2-5; D is perhaps TRBD2 (6 bases). In DNA form, the CDR3 reads TGCGCCAGCAGCTTGGAGGCGAGCGGGGAGACCCAGTACTTC. Translating gives CASSLEASGETQYF.